Listed below are T cell receptor beta chains from one sample, sequenced in a study of shared clonotypes between healthy human individuals. Data came from immunoSEQ multiplex PCR; TCRdb stores just in-frame clones and leaves some out. Among roughly 2 million clones listed, around 95% were seen once. The sample was naive CD4+ T cells sorted from blood. These receptor sequences come from a man younger than 30 in good health. CDR3s include the opening cysteine and the closing phenylalanine or tryptophan. The D gene is left open where the match is weak. Clone size is not always given. Where it is, it says once, few, many or a class for expanded clones.

d_call	v_call	clone_size	j_call	cdr3_aa	cdr3_nt
-	TRBV5-1	-	TRBJ2-7	CASSLEPGSYEQYF	TGCGCCAGCAGCTTGGAACCGGGCTCCTACGAGCAGTACTTC
TRBD1	TRBV10-3	-	TRBJ2-3	CATQGMGADTQYF	TGTGCCACACAGGGGATGGGCGCAGATACGCAGTATTTT
TRBD2	TRBV11-2	-	TRBJ2-3	CASSPAGSGIDTQYF	TGTGCCAGCAGCCCAGCGGGGTCGGGTATCGATACGCAGTATTTT
-	TRBV7-7	-	TRBJ2-5	CASSSRGDSQETQYF	TGTGCTAGCAGCTCACGGGGAGATTCACAAGAGACCCAGTACTTC
TRBD1	TRBV19	-	TRBJ2-5	CASSKGQVETQYF	TGTGCCAGTAGTAAAGGACAGGTAGAGACCCAGTACTTC
-	TRBV4-3	-	TRBJ2-1	CASSQEGVGPYNEQFF	TGCGCCAGCAGCCAAGAAGGGGTCGGGCCCTACAATGAGCAGTTCTTC
-	TRBV2	once	TRBJ2-7	CASSTRVSYEQYF	TGTGCCAGCAGCACCCGGGTTTCCTACGAGCAGTACTTC
TRBD1	TRBV4-1	-	TRBJ2-7	CASSQVVTGVNTKQYF	TGCGCCAGCAGCCAAGTCGTGACAGGGGTGAATACGAAGCAGTACTTC
-	TRBV5-1	-	TRBJ1-4	CASSLTGGTNEKLFF	TGCGCCAGCAGCTTAACAGGAGGAACTAATGAAAAACTGTTTTTT
TRBD1	TRBV5-6	-	TRBJ1-1	CASSWDREVPAFF	TGTGCCAGCAGTTGGGACAGGGAGGTCCCAGCTTTCTTT
-	TRBV15	once	TRBJ1-2	CATSRDRNYGYTF	TGTGCCACCAGCAGAGACAGGAACTATGGCTACACCTTC
TRBD2	TRBV4-1	-	TRBJ2-3	CASSQSRTSGTDTQYF	TGCGCCAGCAGCCAAAGTAGAACTAGCGGGACAGATACGCAGTATTTT
-	TRBV10-2	-	TRBJ1-6	CASMPTGPYSPLHF	TGCGCCAGCATGCCAACCGGGCCATATTCACCCCTCCACTTT
-	TRBV5-1	-	TRBJ2-7	CASSFQPVPTYEQYF	TGCGCCAGCAGCTTCCAGCCAGTACCTACCTACGAGCAGTACTTC
TRBD1	TRBV6-5	-	TRBJ2-7	CASRPPGQNYEQYF	TGTGCCAGCAGACCTCCGGGACAGAACTACGAGCAGTACTTC
TRBD1	TRBV7-8	-	TRBJ1-5	CASSWTKGQGRNQPQHF	TGTGCCAGCAGCTGGACTAAAGGACAGGGGCGCAATCAGCCCCAGCATTTT
-	TRBV28	-	TRBJ1-1	CASSTPGRGNTEAFF	TGTGCCAGCAGTACTCCGGGACGGGGGAACACTGAAGCTTTCTTT
-	TRBV2	-	TRBJ2-1	CASLLGNEQFF	TGTGCCAGTCTACTAGGGAATGAGCAGTTCTTC
-	TRBV18	-	TRBJ2-7	CASSPGLLLGEQYF	TGTGCCAGCTCACCGGGGTTACTCCTTGGAGAGCAGTACTTC
TRBD1	TRBV30	-	TRBJ2-7	CAWSSGGYYEQYF	TGTGCCTGGAGTTCAGGGGGCTACTACGAGCAGTACTTC
TRBD1	TRBV7-8	-	TRBJ1-1	CASSPGQGMNTEAFF	TGTGCCAGCAGCCCGGGACAGGGGATGAACACTGAAGCTTTCTTT
TRBD1	TRBV6-1	-	TRBJ1-5	CASSRGQGTQPQHF	TGTGCCAGCAGTAGGGGACAGGGCACCCAGCCCCAGCATTTT
TRBD1	TRBV6-6	few	TRBJ1-5	CASSPGQGNQPQHF	TGTGCCAGCAGCCCAGGACAGGGCAATCAGCCCCAGCATTTT
-	TRBV10-3	-	TRBJ1-6	CAISLGTQNSPLHF	TGTGCCATCAGCCTGGGGACCCAAAATTCACCCCTCCACTTT
-	TRBV10-3	-	TRBJ1-3	CAISESTDGHANTIYF	TGTGCCATCAGTGAGTCGACGGACGGGCACGCAAACACCATATATTTT
TRBD1	TRBV28	-	TRBJ1-2	CASSWTGGDYGYTF	TGTGCCAGCAGTTGGACAGGGGGCGACTATGGCTACACCTTC
TRBD2	TRBV9	-	TRBJ2-1	CASSSPPGGLIF	TGTGCCAGCAGCTCCCCGCCGGGAGGGTTAATCTTC
-	TRBV10-3	-	TRBJ1-4	CAISESLVRGSTNEKLFF	TGTGCCATCAGTGAGTCGCTTGTACGGGGCTCAACTAATGAAAAACTGTTTTTT
-	TRBV29-1	-	TRBJ1-1	CSVEGRVAFF	TGCAGCGTTGAAGGGCGTGTTGCTTTCTTT
-	TRBV9	-	TRBJ1-1	CASSVLSNTEAFF	TGTGCCAGCAGCGTACTATCGAACACTGAAGCTTTCTTT
TRBD1	TRBV7-2	-	TRBJ1-2	CASSRPQTGVGGYTF	TGTGCCAGCAGCCGACCCCAGACAGGGGTTGGAGGCTACACCTTC
-	TRBV7-3	-	TRBJ2-3	CASSSRTTDTQYF	TGTGCCAGCAGCTCGCGAACCACAGATACGCAGTATTTT
-	TRBV10-2	many	TRBJ2-1	CASSDGNRQFF	TGCGCCAGCAGTGATGGGAATCGGCAGTTCTTC
TRBD1	TRBV5-1	-	TRBJ1-4	CASSRLGDRDEKLFF	TGCGCCAGCAGCCGGTTAGGGGACAGGGACGAAAAACTGTTTTTT
-	TRBV9	-	TRBJ2-1	CASSLTSDNEQFF	TGTGCCAGCAGCTTAACCAGTGACAATGAGCAGTTCTTC
TRBD1	TRBV14	once	TRBJ1-3	CASSLTGLGNTIYF	TGTGCCAGCAGCCTGACAGGGTTAGGAAACACCATATATTTT
-	TRBV4-3	-	TRBJ1-1	CASSQDMGGLAFF	TGCGCCAGCAGCCAAGATATGGGCGGCTTGGCTTTCTTT